A single sample is the source of the 14 T cell receptor beta chains below, sequenced in a study of T-cell memory formation after mild COVID-19. TCRdb used MiXCR to reprocess the 5' RACE reads, holding one entry per CDR3 protein. The sample records around 55,000 distinct CDR3 sequences, more than 8% being singletons. The sequenced sample was PBMCs or a T cell subset sorted from them (not recorded which). These receptors were obtained from a young man who had mild COVID-19 (a few samples of this study predate the infection). Cell type and time point are not known.

This clonotype came up many times. This sequence joins TRBV6-5 and TRBJ2-1; the match to TRBD2 covers 8 bases. V dropped 6 bases and J dropped 9; count of bases not matched to a gene: 10. The CDR3 spans 14 residues. CDR1 and CDR2 from the germline V gene are MNHEY and SVGAGI. The CDR3 DNA sequence: TGTGCCAGCAGATCCGGGACTAGAACGGGTGAGCAGTTCTTC. This encodes CASRSGTRTGEQFF.

The chain links TRBV20-1 to TRBJ2-2; 7 bases agree with TRBD1. Germline loops: CDR1 DFQATT, CDR2 SNEGSKA (reference sequence). The CDR3 consists of 14 residues. V dropped 3 bases and J dropped 6; count of bases not matched to a gene: 7. This CDR3 reads CSARPRQGSGELFF. The CDR3 nucleotides read TGCAGTGCTAGGCCCCGACAGGGATCCGGGGAGCTGTTTTTT.

The chain carries TRBV7-9 and TRBJ2-1, with 9 bases lining up with TRBD1. Germline CDR1 is SEHNR and CDR2 is FQNEAQ (reference sequence). The CDR3 covers 17 residues. After removal of 7 bases from V and 9 bases from J, the junction contained 19 bases not matched to a gene. The CDR3 here is CASTSTDWTGAAGEQFF. DNA for the CDR3: TGTGCCAGCACCTCCACCGATTGGACAGGGGCAGCCGGTGAGCAGTTCTTC.

The rearrangement joins TRBV6-4 to TRBJ2-1, with 8 bases aligning to TRBD2. V lost 3 bases and J lost 9; bases outside the gene matches: 10. The CDR3 is made up of 15 amino acids. CDR1 and CDR2 from the germline V gene are MRHNA and SNTAGT. The CDR3 region is CASSELAGPWGEQFF. The CDR3 region has the DNA TGTGCCAGCAGTGAGTTAGCGGGGCCCTGGGGTGAGCAGTTCTTC.

This clonotype was counted only a few times. The chain is built from TRBV2 and TRBJ2-5; no reliable D call. Germline values: CDR1 SNHLY, CDR2 FYNNEI. V shed 7 bases and J shed 1 base, with 4 bases lying between them. This CDR3 region has 11 residues. The CDR3 reads CASTSQETQYF. CDR3 in DNA: TGTGCCAGCACGAGCCAAGAGACCCAGTACTTC.

This clonotype occurred many times. V and J are TRBV5-1 and TRBJ2-1; D is tentatively TRBD1 or TRBD2 (6 bases each). The length of the CDR3 is 16 residues. The V gene's germline CDR1 is SGHRS and CDR2 YFSETQ. V was cut by 4 bases and J by 2 bases, with 16 bases left in between. DNA of the CDR3: TGCGCCAGCAGCGCCAGGTTAGGGGGGCCCTACAATGAGCAGTTCTTC. Protein: CASSARLGGPYNEQFF. The full variable domain, rest sourced from reference TRBV5-1 and TRBJ2-1, is KAGVTQTPRYLIKTRGQQVTLSCSPISGHRSVSWYQQTPGQGLQFLFEYFSETQRNKGNFPGRFSGRQFSNSRSEMNVSTLELGDSALYLCASSARLGGPYNEQFFGPGTRLTVL.

The sample holds a few counts of this clonotype. The rearrangement uses TRBV4-2 and TRBJ2-5; weak D call: TRBD1 (6 bases). The CDR3 has 13 residues. The V gene's germline CDR1 is LGHNA and CDR2 YNFKEQ. V lost 2 bases and J lost 2, with 6 bases in between. CDR3 sequence reads: CASSQQGQETQYF. CDR3 DNA: TGTGCCAGCAGCCAACAGGGGCAAGAGACCCAGTACTTC.

This clonotype is medium-sized by share. The chain carries TRBV7-2 and TRBJ2-5; 7 bases map to TRBD2. After removal of 1 base from V and 4 bases from J, the junction contained 3 bases not matched to a gene. CDR1 is SGHTA, CDR2 FQGNSA, per germline. The CDR3 has 14 amino acids. The CDR3 sequence: CASSLVGGGETQYF. CDR3 coding DNA: TGTGCCAGCAGCTTAGTCGGCGGGGGAGAGACCCAGTACTTC.

This clonotype has a handful of counts. The chain links TRBV5-1 to TRBJ2-5; D not resolved. The CDR3 runs to 14 residues. V lost 1 base and J lost 2, with 9 bases in between. The germline gives CDR1 SGHRS, CDR2 YFSETQ. CDR3 residues: CASSLSPQQETQYF. DNA of the CDR3: TGCGCCAGCAGCTTGAGCCCCCAGCAAGAGACCCAGTACTTC.

This clonotype has a handful of counts. The chain combines TRBV24-1 with TRBJ2-3; 9 nucleotides agree with TRBD1. V gave up 3 bases and J gave up 1 base; unmatched junction bases: 10. The length of the CDR3 is 18 residues. The germline gives CDR1 KGHDR, CDR2 SFDVKD. In DNA form, the CDR3 reads TGTGCCACCAGTGATCCGGCCGGGACAGGGATGGGCACAGATACGCAGTATTTT. As protein: CATSDPAGTGMGTDTQYF.

The chain couples TRBV12-3 or TRBV12-4 to TRBJ2-6, with TRBD2 as a possible D gene (5 bases). V dropped 6 bases and J dropped 2 bases, with 11 bases sitting between them. The CDR3 length is 15 residues. The CDR3 DNA is TGTGCCAGCAGCACGAGGGCCCCTGGGGCCAACGTCCTGACTTTC. It is translated as CASSTRAPGANVLTF.

The table lists this clonotype with a few counts. The chain is built from TRBV12-3 or TRBV12-4 and TRBJ1-2, with TRBD1 identical over 12 bases. CDR3 length: 16 residues. After removal of 7 bases from V and 5 bases from J, the junction contained 11 bases not matched to a gene. The CDR3 DNA is TGTGCCAGCATACCTCTTGGGACAGGGGGCATGTATGGCTACACCTTC. This gives the protein CASIPLGTGGMYGYTF.

The chain joins TRBV7-9 to TRBJ1-1; 10 bases are shared with TRBD1. With V trimmed by 3 bases and J by 8 bases, 3 bases remained unmatched. Germline V lookup: CDR1 SEHNR, CDR2 FQNEAQ (reference sequence). This CDR3 region has 13 residues. Written as DNA, the CDR3 is TGTGCCAGCAGCTTGGGGACAGGGGCCGAAGCTTTCTTT. Translating gives CASSLGTGAEAFF.

This clonotype has only a few counts. The chain carries TRBV6-5 and TRBJ2-5; 7 nucleotides align to TRBD1. Trimming cost V 2 bases and J 0 bases; bases outside gene matches: 6. Germline loops: CDR1 MNHEY, CDR2 SVGAGI. The CDR3 contains 16 residues. Here the CDR3 reads CASSYGHRGYQETQYF. The CDR3 DNA follows: TGTGCCAGCAGTTACGGCCACAGGGGATACCAAGAGACCCAGTACTTC.